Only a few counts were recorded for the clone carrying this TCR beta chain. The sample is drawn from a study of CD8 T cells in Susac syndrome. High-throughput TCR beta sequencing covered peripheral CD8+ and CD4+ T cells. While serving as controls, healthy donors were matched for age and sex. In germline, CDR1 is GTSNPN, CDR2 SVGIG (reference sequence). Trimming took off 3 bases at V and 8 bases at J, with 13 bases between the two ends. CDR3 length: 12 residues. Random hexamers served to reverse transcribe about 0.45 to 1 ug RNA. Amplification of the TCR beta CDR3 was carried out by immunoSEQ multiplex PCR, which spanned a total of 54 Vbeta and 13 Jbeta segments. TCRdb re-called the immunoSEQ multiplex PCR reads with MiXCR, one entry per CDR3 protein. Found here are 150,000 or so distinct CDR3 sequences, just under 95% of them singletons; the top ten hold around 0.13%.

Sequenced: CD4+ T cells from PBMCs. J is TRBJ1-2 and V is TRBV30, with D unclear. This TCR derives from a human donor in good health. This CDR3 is CAWSPAYSGYTF. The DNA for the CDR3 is TGTGCCTGGAGCCCAGCGTACTCAGGCTACACCTTC.